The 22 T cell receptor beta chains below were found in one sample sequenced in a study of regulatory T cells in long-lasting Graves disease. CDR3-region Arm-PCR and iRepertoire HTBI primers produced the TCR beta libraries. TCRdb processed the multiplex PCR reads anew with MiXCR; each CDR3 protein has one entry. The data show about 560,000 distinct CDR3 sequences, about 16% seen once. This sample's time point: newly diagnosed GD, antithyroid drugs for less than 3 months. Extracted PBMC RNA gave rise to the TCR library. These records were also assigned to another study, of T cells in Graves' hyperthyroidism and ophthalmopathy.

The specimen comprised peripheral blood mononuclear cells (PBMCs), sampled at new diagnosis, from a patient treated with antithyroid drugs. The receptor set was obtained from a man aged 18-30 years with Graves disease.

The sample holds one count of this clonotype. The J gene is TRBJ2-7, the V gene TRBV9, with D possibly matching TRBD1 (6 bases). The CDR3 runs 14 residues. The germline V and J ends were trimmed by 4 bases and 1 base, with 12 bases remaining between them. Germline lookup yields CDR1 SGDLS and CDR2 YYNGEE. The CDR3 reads CASSPYRVSYEQYF. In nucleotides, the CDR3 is TGTGCCAGCAGCCCGTACAGGGTTTCCTACGAGCAGTACTTC.

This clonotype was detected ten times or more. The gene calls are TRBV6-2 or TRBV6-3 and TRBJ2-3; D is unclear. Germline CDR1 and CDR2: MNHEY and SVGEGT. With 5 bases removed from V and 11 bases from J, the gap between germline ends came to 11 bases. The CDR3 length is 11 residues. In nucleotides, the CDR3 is TGTGCCAGCAGTGAAACAGCATTGCAGTATTTT. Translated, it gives CASSETALQYF.

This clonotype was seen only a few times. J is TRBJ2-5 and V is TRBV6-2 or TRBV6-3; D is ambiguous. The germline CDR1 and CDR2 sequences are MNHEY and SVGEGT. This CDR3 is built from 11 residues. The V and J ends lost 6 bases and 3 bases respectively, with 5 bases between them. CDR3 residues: CASRWEETQYF. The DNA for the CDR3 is TGTGCCAGCAGATGGGAAGAGACCCAGTACTTC.

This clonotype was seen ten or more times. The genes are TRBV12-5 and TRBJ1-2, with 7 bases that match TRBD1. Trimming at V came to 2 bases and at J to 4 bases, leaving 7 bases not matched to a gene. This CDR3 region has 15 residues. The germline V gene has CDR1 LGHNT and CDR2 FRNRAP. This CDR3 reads CASGLPNRGVYGYTF. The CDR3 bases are TGTGCTAGTGGTTTGCCGAACAGGGGTGTCTATGGCTACACCTTC.

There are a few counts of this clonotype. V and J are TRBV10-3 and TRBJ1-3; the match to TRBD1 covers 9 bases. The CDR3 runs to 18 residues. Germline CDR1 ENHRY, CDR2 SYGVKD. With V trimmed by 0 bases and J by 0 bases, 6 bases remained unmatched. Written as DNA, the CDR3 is TGTGCCATCAGTGAGTCGGAGGGGACAGGGAGCTCTGGAAACACCATATATTTT. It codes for CAISESEGTGSSGNTIYF.

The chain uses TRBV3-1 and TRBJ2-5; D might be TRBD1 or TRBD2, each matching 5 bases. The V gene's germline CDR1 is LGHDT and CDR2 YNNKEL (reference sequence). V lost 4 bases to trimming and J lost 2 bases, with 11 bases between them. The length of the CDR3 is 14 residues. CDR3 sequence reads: CASSLGRTQETQYF. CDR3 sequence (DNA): TGTGCCAGCAGCCTGGGACGTACACAAGAGACCCAGTACTTC.

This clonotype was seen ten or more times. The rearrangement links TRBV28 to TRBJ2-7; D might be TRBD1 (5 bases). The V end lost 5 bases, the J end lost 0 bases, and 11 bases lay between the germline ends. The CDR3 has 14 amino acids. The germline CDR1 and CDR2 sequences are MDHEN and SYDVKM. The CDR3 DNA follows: TGTGCCAGCAGTCTCCCAGGGCTCTCCTACGAGCAGTACTTC. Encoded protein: CASSLPGLSYEQYF.

CDR3 nucleotides: TGTGCCAGCAGTTACCAGACTAGCGCCTACAATGAGCAGTTCTTC. This encodes CASSYQTSAYNEQFF. The chain couples TRBV6-2 or TRBV6-3 to TRBJ2-1, with 8 bases fitting TRBD2. CDR1 MNHEY and CDR2 SVGEGT come from the germline V gene. V shed 2 bases, J shed 2 bases, and the junction held 2 bases outside the gene matches. The CDR3 totals 15 residues.

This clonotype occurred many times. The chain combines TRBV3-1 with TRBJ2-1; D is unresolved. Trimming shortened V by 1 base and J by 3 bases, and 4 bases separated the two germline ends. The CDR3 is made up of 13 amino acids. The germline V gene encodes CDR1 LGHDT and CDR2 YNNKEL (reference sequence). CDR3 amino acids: CASSQGNYNEQFF. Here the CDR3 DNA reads TGTGCCAGCAGCCAAGGAAACTACAATGAGCAGTTCTTC.

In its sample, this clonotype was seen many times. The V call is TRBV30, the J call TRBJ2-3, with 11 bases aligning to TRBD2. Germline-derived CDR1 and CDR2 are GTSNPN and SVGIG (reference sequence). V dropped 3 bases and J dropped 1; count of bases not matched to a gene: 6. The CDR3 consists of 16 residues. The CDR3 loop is CAWSPGTSGGTDTQYF. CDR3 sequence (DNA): TGTGCCTGGAGCCCTGGGACTAGCGGAGGCACAGATACGCAGTATTTT.

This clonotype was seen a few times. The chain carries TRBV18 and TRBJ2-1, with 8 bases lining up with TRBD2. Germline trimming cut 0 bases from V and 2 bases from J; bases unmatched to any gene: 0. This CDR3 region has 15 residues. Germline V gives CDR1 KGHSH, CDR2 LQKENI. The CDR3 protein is CASSPPTSAYNEQFF. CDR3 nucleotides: TGTGCCAGCTCACCACCGACTAGCGCCTACAATGAGCAGTTCTTC.

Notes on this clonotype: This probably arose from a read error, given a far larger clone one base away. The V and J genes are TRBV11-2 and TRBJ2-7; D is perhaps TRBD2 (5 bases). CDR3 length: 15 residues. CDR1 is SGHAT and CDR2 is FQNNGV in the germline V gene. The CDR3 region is CANSLWTPGGDEQYF. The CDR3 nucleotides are TGTGCCAACAGCCTATGGACTCCTGGAGGAGACGAGCAGTACTTC.

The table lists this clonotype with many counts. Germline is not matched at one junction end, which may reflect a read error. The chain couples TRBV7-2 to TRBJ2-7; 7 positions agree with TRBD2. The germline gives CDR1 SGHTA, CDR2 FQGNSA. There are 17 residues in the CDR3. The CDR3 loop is CASSLEWVAGVSNEQYF. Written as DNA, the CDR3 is TGTGCCAGCAGCTTAGAATGGGTGGCGGGAGTCTCCAACGAGCAGTACTTC.

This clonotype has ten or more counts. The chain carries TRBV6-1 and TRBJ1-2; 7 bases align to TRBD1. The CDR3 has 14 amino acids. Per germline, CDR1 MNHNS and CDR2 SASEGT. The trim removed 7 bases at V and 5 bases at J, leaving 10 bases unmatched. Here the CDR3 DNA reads TGTGCCAGCAAGAGTTCCGGGACAGCGTATGGCTACACCTTC. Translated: CASKSSGTAYGYTF.

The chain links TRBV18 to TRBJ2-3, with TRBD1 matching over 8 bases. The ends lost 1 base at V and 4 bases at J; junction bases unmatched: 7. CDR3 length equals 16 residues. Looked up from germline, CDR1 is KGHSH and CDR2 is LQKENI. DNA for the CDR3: TGTGCCAGCTCACCACAGAGGACAGGGTTGTCAGATACGCAGTATTTT. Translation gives CASSPQRTGLSDTQYF.

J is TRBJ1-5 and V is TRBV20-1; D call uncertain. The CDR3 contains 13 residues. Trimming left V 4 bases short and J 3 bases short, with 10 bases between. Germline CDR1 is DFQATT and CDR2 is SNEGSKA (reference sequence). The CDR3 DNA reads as TGCAGTGCTAAGCCCGGGAACAATCAGCCCCAGCATTTT. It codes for CSAKPGNNQPQHF.

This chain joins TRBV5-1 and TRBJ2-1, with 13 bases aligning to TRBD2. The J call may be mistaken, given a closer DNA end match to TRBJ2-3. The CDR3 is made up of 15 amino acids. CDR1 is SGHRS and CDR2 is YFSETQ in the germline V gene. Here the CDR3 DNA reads TGCGCCAGCAGCCAGGGACTAGCGGGAAAAGATACGCAGTATTTT. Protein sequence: CASSQGLAGKDTQYF.

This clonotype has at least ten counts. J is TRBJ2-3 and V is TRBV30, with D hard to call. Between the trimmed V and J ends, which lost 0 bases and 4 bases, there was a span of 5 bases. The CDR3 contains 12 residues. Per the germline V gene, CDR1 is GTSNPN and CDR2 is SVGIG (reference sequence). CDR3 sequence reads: CAWSVLADTQYF. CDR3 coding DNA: TGTGCCTGGAGTGTCCTAGCAGATACGCAGTATTTT. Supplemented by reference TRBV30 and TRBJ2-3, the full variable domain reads SQTIHQWPATLVQPVGSPLSLECTVEGTSNPNLYWYRQAAGRGLQLLFYSVGIGQISSEVPQNLSASRPQDRQFILSSKKLLLSDSGFYLCAWSVLADTQYFGPGTRLTVL.

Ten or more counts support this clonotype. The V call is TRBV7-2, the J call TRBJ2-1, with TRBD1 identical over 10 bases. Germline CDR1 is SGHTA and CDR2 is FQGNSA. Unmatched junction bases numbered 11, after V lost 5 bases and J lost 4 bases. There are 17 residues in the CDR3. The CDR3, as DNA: TGTGCCAGCAGCAGCGACGTGGACAGGGGGGCGTACAATGAGCAGTTCTTC. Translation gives CASSSDVDRGAYNEQFF.

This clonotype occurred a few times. The CDR3 bases are TGCGCCAGCAGCCCCAGTTTACTAGCGGGAGATGAGCAGTTCTTC. It encodes CASSPSLLAGDEQFF. The genes are TRBV5-1 and TRBJ2-1; TRBD2 agrees at 11 bases. This CDR3 spans 15 amino acids. CDR1 and CDR2 (germline): SGHRS, YFSETQ. J gave up 8 bases and V 4 bases, and 8 bases lay outside the gene matches.

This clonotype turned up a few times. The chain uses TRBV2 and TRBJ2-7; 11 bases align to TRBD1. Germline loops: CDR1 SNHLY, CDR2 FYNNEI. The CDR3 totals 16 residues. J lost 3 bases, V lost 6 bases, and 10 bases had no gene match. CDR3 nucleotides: TGTGCCAGCAGCGTACACCGGGACAGGGGGGTCTACGAGCAGTACTTC. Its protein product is CASSVHRDRGVYEQYF.

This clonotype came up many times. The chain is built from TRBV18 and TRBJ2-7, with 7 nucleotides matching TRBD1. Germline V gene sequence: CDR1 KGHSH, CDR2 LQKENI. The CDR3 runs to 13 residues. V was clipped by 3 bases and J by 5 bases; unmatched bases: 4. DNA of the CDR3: TGTGCCAGCTCACCGGGGACAGTGGACGAGCAGTACTTC. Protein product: CASSPGTVDEQYF.